This TCR beta chain was sequenced for a study of PD-1 blockade in classical Hodgkin lymphoma. Trimming left V 0 bases short and J 4 bases short, with 12 bases between. The CDR3 loop spans 15 amino acids. Germline V gene data show CDR1 as MNHEY and CDR2 as SVGAGI. Data came from immunoSEQ multiplex PCR; TCRdb stores just in-frame clones and leaves some out. The sample lists about 17,000 clones; around 90% were seen once. Regarding time point: newly diagnosed, previously untreated cHL patient sample. The comparison group had newly diagnosed, previously untreated classical Hodgkin lymphoma. The receptor's source is a human donor with classical Hodgkin lymphoma. Sequenced: peripheral blood mononuclear cells (PBMCs). This chain links TRBV6-5 with TRBJ1-2; tentative D call: TRBD1 (5 bases). CDR3 sequence reads: CASSYSRLGTYGYTF. The CDR3 bases are TGTGCCAGCAGTTACTCGAGATTGGGGACCTATGGCTACACCTTC.